This is a list of T cell receptor beta chains from one sample in a study of identical twins. MiXCR, applied by TCRdb to the 5' RACE reads, yields one record per CDR3 protein. This table holds 640,000 or so distinct CDR3 sequences, over 5% found once. The sequenced sample was naive T cells sorted from blood. These receptors all stem from a man younger than 35 in good health. CDR3s include the opening cysteine and the closing phenylalanine or tryptophan.

v_call cdr3_aa
TRBV4-1 CASSRREGTTEAFF
TRBV6-1 CASSEGAGSTDTQYF
TRBV11-2 CASSPDFRQETQYF
TRBV7-2 CASSLGSGLSYNEQFF
TRBV18 CASSSRDKSSYNEQFF
TRBV2 CASRRRGEQFF
TRBV11-2 CASIVPNTDTQYF
TRBV20-1 CSASPGQGPYNEQFF
TRBV7-6 CASSLVPGDDQPQHF
TRBV7-2 CASSGQGKATNEKLFF
TRBV9 CASSVSRLAGGFRTGELFF
TRBV12-3/TRBV12-4 CASSFGQTTDTQYF
TRBV18 CASSLAGGHYEQYF
TRBV5-1 CASNLFLGISSDTQYF
TRBV28 CASKQSNGYNEQFF
TRBV12-3/TRBV12-4 CASCLASTDTQYF
TRBV4-2 CASSHPWRIATGVNTGELFF
TRBV24-1 CATSDFSGRETQYF
TRBV5-1 CASSPKGQLNSPLHF
TRBV29-1 CSVGPGGGTEAFF
TRBV12-3/TRBV12-4 CASSFIRAAPTNTEAFF
TRBV19 CASSRGAAGTGELFF
TRBV7-2 CASTRAGGPYEQYF
TRBV6-1 CASSRRGQTDTQYF
TRBV28 CASSLSLGPGPDTQYF
TRBV12-3/TRBV12-4 CASSSSRGPGGEQYF
TRBV2 CASRPRQGTDTQYF
TRBV27 CASGTGSGTEAFF
TRBV11-1 CASSLAFRDRATNYGYTF
TRBV7-6 CASSLATRGSGNIQYF
TRBV4-1 CASSQDPHRGKAFF
TRBV6-5 CASSYTPSTTYGYTF
TRBV7-3 CASSSRDREGSQYF
TRBV7-2 CASSNRLADDTQYF
TRBV12-3/TRBV12-4 CASSLRGLSTDTQYF
TRBV4-2 CASSHGGREGQPQHF
TRBV29-1 CSVGWSETNTGELFF
TRBV20-1 CSARAGTSGRNEQFF
TRBV29-1 CSVDSGIGYTF
TRBV20-1 CSANPPPGTYEQYF
TRBV20-1 CSARTGSSNQPQHF
TRBV24-1 CATSDSPYNEQFF